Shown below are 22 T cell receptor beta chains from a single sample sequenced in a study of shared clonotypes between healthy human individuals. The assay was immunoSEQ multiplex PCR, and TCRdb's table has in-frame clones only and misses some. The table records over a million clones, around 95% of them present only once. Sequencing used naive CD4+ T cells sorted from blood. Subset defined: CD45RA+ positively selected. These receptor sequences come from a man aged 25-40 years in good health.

DNA for the CDR3: TGTGCCATCAGCCCCTTTGGAATGGGACAGGGAACGGGAAACACCATATATTTT. Its translation: CAISPFGMGQGTGNTIYF. The chain joins TRBV10-3 to TRBJ1-3; 9 bases agree with TRBD1. The V segment lost 6 bases and the J segment 4 bases; nucleotides outside the gene matches: 16. Germline values: CDR1 ENHRY, CDR2 SYGVKD. The CDR3 has 18 residues.

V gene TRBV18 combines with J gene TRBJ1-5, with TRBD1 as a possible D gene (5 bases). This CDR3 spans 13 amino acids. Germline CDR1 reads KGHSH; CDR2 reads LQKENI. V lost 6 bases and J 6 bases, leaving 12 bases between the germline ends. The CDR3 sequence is CASSLAGTQPQHF. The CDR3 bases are TGTGCCAGCTCTCTGGCAGGGACTCAGCCCCAGCATTTT.

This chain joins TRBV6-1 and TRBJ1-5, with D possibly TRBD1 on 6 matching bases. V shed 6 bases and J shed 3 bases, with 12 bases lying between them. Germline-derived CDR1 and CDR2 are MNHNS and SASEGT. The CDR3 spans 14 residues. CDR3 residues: CASSGQSYNQPQHF. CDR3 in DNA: TGTGCCAGCAGCGGACAGTCCTACAATCAGCCCCAGCATTTT.

CDR3 sequence (DNA): TGTGCCAGCAGCGCTTACACTGAAGCTTTCTTT. It specifies CASSAYTEAFF. The genes are TRBV6-6 and TRBJ1-1, with D unresolved. Trimming pared 6 bases from V and 3 bases from J, leaving 5 bases between. Germline V CDR1 and CDR2: MNHNY, SVGAGI (reference sequence). CDR3 size: 11 residues.

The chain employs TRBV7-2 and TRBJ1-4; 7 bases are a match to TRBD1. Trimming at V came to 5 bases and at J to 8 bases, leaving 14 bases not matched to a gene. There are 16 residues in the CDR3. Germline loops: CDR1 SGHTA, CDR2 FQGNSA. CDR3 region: CASSPPLTGRGEKLFF. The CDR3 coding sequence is TGTGCCAGCAGCCCCCCCTTGACAGGGCGCGGGGAAAAACTGTTTTTT.

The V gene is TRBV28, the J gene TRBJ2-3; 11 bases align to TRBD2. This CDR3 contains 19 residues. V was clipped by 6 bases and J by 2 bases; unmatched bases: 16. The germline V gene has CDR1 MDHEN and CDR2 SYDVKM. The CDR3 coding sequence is TGTGCCAGCAGCTCCCCCCTTTTAGCGGGAGGGCCTAACACAGATACGCAGTATTTT. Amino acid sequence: CASSSPLLAGGPNTDTQYF.

The CDR3 coding sequence is TGTGCCAGTAGTCAGACGGACAGGCGAGAAAAACTGTTTTTT. Translating gives CASSQTDRREKLFF. The chain is built from TRBV19 and TRBJ1-4; 7 nucleotides align to TRBD1. The CDR3 totals 14 residues. The germline gives CDR1 LNHDA, CDR2 SQIVND (reference sequence). Trimming at V came to 5 bases and at J to 8 bases, leaving 8 bases not matched to a gene.

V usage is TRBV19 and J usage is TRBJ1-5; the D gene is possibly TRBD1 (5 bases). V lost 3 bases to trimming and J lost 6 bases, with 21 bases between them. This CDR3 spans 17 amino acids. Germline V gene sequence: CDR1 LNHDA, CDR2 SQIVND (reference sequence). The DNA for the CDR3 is TGTGCCAGTAGTATTTACGGAAGAACGGGGGTGGCTCAGCCCCAGCATTTT. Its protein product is CASSIYGRTGVAQPQHF.

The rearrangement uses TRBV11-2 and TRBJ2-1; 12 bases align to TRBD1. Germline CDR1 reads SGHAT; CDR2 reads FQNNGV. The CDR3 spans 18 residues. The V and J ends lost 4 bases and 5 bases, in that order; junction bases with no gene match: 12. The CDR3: CASSSGDLWDRGHNEQFF. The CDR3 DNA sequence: TGTGCCAGCAGCTCGGGGGACCTTTGGGACAGGGGGCACAATGAGCAGTTCTTC.

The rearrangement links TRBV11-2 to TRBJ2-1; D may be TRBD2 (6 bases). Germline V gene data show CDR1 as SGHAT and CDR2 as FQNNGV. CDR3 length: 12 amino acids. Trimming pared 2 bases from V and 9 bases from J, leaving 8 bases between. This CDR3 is CASSLRLVEQFF. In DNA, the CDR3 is TGTGCCAGCAGCTTACGACTAGTTGAGCAGTTCTTC. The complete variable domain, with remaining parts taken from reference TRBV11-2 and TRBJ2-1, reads EAGVAQSPRYKIIEKRQSVAFWCNPISGHATLYWYQQILGQGPKLLIQFQNNGVVDDSQLPKDRFSAERLKGVDSTLKIQPAKLEDSAVYLCASSLRLVEQFFGPGTRLTVL.

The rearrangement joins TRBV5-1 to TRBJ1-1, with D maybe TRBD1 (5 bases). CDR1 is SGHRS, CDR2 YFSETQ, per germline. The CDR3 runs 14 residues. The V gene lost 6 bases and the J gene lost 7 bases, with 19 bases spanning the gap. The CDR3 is CASNHLGGVGEAFF. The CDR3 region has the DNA TGCGCCAGCAACCACTTGGGAGGGGTTGGTGAAGCTTTCTTT.

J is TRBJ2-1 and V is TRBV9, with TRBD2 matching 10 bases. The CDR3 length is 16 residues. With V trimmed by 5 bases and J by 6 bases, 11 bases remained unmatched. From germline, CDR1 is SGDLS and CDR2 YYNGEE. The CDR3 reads CASSATGTSAINEQFF. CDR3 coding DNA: TGTGCCAGCAGTGCTACCGGGACTAGCGCTATCAATGAGCAGTTCTTC.

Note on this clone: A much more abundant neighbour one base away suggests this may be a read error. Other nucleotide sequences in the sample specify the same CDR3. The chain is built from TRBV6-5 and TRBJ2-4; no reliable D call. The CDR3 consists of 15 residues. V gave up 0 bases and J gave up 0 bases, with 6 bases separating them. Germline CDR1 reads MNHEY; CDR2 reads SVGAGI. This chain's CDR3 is CASSYSTGAKNIQYF. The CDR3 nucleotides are TGTGCCAGCAGTTACTCGACTGGAGCCAAAAACATTCAGTACTTC.

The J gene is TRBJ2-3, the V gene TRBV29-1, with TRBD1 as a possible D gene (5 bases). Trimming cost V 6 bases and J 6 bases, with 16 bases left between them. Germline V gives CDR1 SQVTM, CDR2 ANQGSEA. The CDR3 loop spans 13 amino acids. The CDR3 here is CSVGRLFGDTQYF. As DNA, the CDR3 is TGCAGCGTGGGGCGTCTGTTCGGGGATACGCAGTATTTT.

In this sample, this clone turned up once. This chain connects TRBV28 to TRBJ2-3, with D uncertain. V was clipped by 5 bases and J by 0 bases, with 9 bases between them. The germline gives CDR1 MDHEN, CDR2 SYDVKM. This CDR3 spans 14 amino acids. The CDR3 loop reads CASSVGGSTDTQYF. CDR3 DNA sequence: TGTGCCAGCAGTGTAGGCGGAAGCACAGATACGCAGTATTTT.

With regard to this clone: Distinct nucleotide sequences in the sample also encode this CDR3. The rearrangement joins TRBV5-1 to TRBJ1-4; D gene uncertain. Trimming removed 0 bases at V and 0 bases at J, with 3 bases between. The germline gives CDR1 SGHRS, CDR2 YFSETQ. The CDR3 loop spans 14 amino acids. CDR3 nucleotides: TGCGCCAGCAGCTTGGGGTCAACTAATGAAAAACTGTTTTTT. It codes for CASSLGSTNEKLFF.

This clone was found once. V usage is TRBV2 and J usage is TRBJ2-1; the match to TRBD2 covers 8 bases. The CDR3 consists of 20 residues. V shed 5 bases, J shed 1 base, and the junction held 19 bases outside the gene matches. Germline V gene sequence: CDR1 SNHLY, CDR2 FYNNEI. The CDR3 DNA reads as TGTGCCAGCAGTCTAGCCCGGGAGGGCCGGTCTAAAGAGTCCTACAATGAGCAGTTCTTC. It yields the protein CASSLAREGRSKESYNEQFF. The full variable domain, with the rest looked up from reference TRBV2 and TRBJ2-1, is EPEVTQTPSHQVTQMGQEVILRCVPISNHLYFYWYRQILGQKVEFLVSFYNNEISEKSEIFDDQFSVERPDGSNFTLKIRSTKLEDSAMYFCASSLAREGRSKESYNEQFFGPGTRLTVL.

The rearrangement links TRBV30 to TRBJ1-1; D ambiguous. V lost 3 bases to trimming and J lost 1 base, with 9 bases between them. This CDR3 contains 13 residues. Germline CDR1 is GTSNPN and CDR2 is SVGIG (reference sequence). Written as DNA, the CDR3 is TGTGCCTGGAGGGCGGCCAGGAACACTGAAGCTTTCTTT. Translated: CAWRAARNTEAFF. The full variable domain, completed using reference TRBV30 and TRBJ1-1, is SQTIHQWPATLVQPVGSPLSLECTVEGTSNPNLYWYRQAAGRGLQLLFYSVGIGQISSEVPQNLSASRPQDRQFILSSKKLLLSDSGFYLCAWRAARNTEAFFGQGTRLTVV.

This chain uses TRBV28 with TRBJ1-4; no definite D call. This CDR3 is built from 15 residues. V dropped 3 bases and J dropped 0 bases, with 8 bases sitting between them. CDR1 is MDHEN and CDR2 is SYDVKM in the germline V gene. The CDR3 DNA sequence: TGTGCCAGCAGTTTTATTTTTGCAACTAATGAAAAACTGTTTTTT. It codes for CASSFIFATNEKLFF.

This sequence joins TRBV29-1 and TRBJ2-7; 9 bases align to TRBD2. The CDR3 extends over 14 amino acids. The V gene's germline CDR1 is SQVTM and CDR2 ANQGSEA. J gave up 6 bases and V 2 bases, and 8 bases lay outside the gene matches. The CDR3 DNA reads TGCAGCGTTGAACTGGTAGCGGGAGCTCGCGAGCAGTACTTC. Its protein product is CSVELVAGAREQYF.

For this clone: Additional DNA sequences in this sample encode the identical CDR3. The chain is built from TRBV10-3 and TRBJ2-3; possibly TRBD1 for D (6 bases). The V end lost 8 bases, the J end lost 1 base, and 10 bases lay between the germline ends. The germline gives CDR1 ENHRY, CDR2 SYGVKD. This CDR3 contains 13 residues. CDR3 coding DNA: TGTGCCATCGGGGCAGGGGGCACAGATACGCAGTATTTT. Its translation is CAIGAGGTDTQYF.

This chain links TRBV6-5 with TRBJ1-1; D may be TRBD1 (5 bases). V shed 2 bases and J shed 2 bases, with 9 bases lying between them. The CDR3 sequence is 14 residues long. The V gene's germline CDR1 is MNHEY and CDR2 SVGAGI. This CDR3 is CASSYDRFNTEAFF. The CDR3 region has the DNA TGTGCCAGCAGTTACGACAGATTCAACACTGAAGCTTTCTTT.